These T cell receptor beta chains were read from a single sample in a study of T cell changes during pregnancy in multiple sclerosis. Using immunoSEQ multiplex PCR, the repertoire was profiled, and TCRdb retains in-frame clones only, with some absent. The table includes some 75,000 clones, 90% to 95% detected once. The source material was peripheral blood, sampled in the second trimester of pregnancy. These receptors were taken from a female donor with multiple sclerosis, enrolled in a pregnancy study. Both conserved end residues are part of each CDR3. Each record gives: CDR3 length, clone size, D gene, V gene, J gene, CDR3 DNA, CDR3 protein. A D gene is named only where the DNA matches it firmly. Only some rows state a clone size, as once, few, many or a class for expanded clones.

cdr3_length: 14
clone_size: NA
d_call: TRBD2
v_call: TRBV7-9
j_call: TRBJ2-7
cdr3_nt: TGTGCCAGCAGCTCGGGACTAGCGGCCTACGAGCAGTACTTC
cdr3_aa: CASSSGLAAYEQYF

cdr3_length: 14
clone_size: NA
d_call: NA
v_call: TRBV9
j_call: TRBJ2-2
cdr3_nt: TGTGCCAGCAGCGCCTTACAGGGAGTCGGGGAGCTGTTTTTT
cdr3_aa: CASSALQGVGELFF

cdr3_length: 13
clone_size: NA
d_call: NA
v_call: TRBV11-3
j_call: TRBJ2-1
cdr3_nt: TGTGCCAGCAGCTCGGGCTCCTACAATGAGCAGTTCTTC
cdr3_aa: CASSSGSYNEQFF

cdr3_length: 14
clone_size: NA
d_call: NA
v_call: TRBV9
j_call: TRBJ2-5
cdr3_nt: TGTGCCAGCAGCGTAGACACATGGGGCGAGACCCAGTACTTC
cdr3_aa: CASSVDTWGETQYF

cdr3_length: 13
clone_size: NA
d_call: NA
v_call: TRBV7-7
j_call: TRBJ2-7
cdr3_nt: TGTGCCAGCAGCCCCGGGGAATCCTACGAGCAGTACTTC
cdr3_aa: CASSPGESYEQYF

cdr3_length: 15
clone_size: NA
d_call: TRBD2
v_call: TRBV5-1
j_call: TRBJ2-3
cdr3_nt: TGCGCCAGCAGCTTACGGGAGGTCGGCACAGATACGCAGTATTTT
cdr3_aa: CASSLREVGTDTQYF

cdr3_length: 13
clone_size: NA
d_call: NA
v_call: TRBV9
j_call: TRBJ1-2
cdr3_nt: TGTGCCAGCAGCGTGAGGGAGGGGAAGGGCTACACCTTC
cdr3_aa: CASSVREGKGYTF

cdr3_length: 18
clone_size: NA
d_call: TRBD2
v_call: TRBV9
j_call: TRBJ2-5
cdr3_nt: TGTGCCAGCAGCGCCCTGGGGGGACTAGCGGGAGAGGGGGAGACCCAGTACTTC
cdr3_aa: CASSALGGLAGEGETQYF

cdr3_length: 15
clone_size: NA
d_call: TRBD1
v_call: TRBV28
j_call: TRBJ2-7
cdr3_nt: TGTGCCAGCAGTACTCCGGGACAGACCTTCTACGAGCAGTACTTC
cdr3_aa: CASSTPGQTFYEQYF

cdr3_length: 13
clone_size: NA
d_call: TRBD2
v_call: TRBV29-1
j_call: TRBJ2-1
cdr3_nt: TGCAGCGTGAGCGGGGGAGCATACAATGAGCAGTTCTTC
cdr3_aa: CSVSGGAYNEQFF

cdr3_length: 13
clone_size: once
d_call: NA
v_call: TRBV2
j_call: TRBJ1-5
cdr3_nt: TGTGCCAGCACACAGGGACCTGACCAGCCCCAGCATTTT
cdr3_aa: CASTQGPDQPQHF

cdr3_length: 17
clone_size: once
d_call: NA
v_call: TRBV5-5
j_call: TRBJ2-1
cdr3_nt: TGTGCCAGCAGCCTCAGACCAAGCGACCTCTCCTACAATGAGCAGTTCTTC
cdr3_aa: CASSLRPSDLSYNEQFF

cdr3_length: 16
clone_size: NA
d_call: TRBD1
v_call: TRBV15
j_call: TRBJ2-7
cdr3_nt: TGTGCCACCAGCAGAGATAAGGGGGCTATACCCTACGAGCAGTACTTC
cdr3_aa: CATSRDKGAIPYEQYF

cdr3_length: 17
clone_size: once
d_call: TRBD2
v_call: TRBV5-6
j_call: TRBJ2-4
cdr3_nt: TGTGCCAGCAGCCCGAAGACTAGCGGGAAGGCCAAAAACATTCAGTACTTC
cdr3_aa: CASSPKTSGKAKNIQYF

cdr3_length: 15
clone_size: NA
d_call: TRBD1
v_call: TRBV28
j_call: TRBJ1-1
cdr3_nt: TGTGCCAGCAGTTTATTAGGCACAGGGGGTGACAAAGCTTTCTTT
cdr3_aa: CASSLLGTGGDKAFF

cdr3_length: 15
clone_size: NA
d_call: TRBD1
v_call: TRBV9
j_call: TRBJ2-7
cdr3_nt: TGTGCCAGCAGCGTAGGAATAGGGGGCATCTACGAGCAGTACTTC
cdr3_aa: CASSVGIGGIYEQYF

cdr3_length: 15
clone_size: NA
d_call: TRBD1
v_call: TRBV28
j_call: TRBJ1-2
cdr3_nt: TGTGCCAGCAGTTCGTCCGGGACAGATACTTTTGGCTACACCTTC
cdr3_aa: CASSSSGTDTFGYTF

cdr3_length: 14
clone_size: NA
d_call: TRBD2
v_call: TRBV9
j_call: TRBJ2-1
cdr3_nt: TGTGCCAGCAGCGTAGGCCTAGCGGGAGCAGAGCAGTTCTTC
cdr3_aa: CASSVGLAGAEQFF

cdr3_length: 13
clone_size: NA
d_call: NA
v_call: TRBV2
j_call: TRBJ1-2
cdr3_nt: TGTGCCAGCAGCGCGCAGGGACGGGGGAGCTACACCTTC
cdr3_aa: CASSAQGRGSYTF

cdr3_length: 14
clone_size: NA
d_call: NA
v_call: TRBV11-2
j_call: TRBJ2-7
cdr3_nt: TGTGCCAGCAGCTTAGTCACAGCCTCCTACGAGCAGTACTTC
cdr3_aa: CASSLVTASYEQYF

cdr3_length: 14
clone_size: NA
d_call: NA
v_call: TRBV6-4
j_call: TRBJ2-3
cdr3_nt: TGTGCCAGCAGTGCGTCAACTAGCACAGATACGCAGTATTTT
cdr3_aa: CASSASTSTDTQYF

cdr3_length: 15
clone_size: NA
d_call: NA
v_call: TRBV6-6
j_call: TRBJ2-5
cdr3_nt: TGTGCCAGCAGTTACTCAGGACTGTTCCAAGAGACCCAGTACTTC
cdr3_aa: CASSYSGLFQETQYF

cdr3_length: 14
clone_size: NA
d_call: TRBD2
v_call: TRBV10-2
j_call: TRBJ2-3
cdr3_nt: TGCGCCAGCACCATCGGGAGGGTCCTAGATACGCAGTATTTT
cdr3_aa: CASTIGRVLDTQYF

cdr3_length: 15
clone_size: NA
d_call: TRBD2
v_call: TRBV6-6
j_call: TRBJ2-5
cdr3_nt: TGTGCCAGCACTCCACTAGCGGGCAACCAAGAGACCCAGTACTTC
cdr3_aa: CASTPLAGNQETQYF

cdr3_length: 14
clone_size: NA
d_call: TRBD1
v_call: TRBV30
j_call: TRBJ2-5
cdr3_nt: TGTGCCTGGACCCCGACAGGGTTCAGCGAGACCCAGTACTTC
cdr3_aa: CAWTPTGFSETQYF

cdr3_length: 14
clone_size: NA
d_call: TRBD1
v_call: TRBV7-9
j_call: TRBJ1-2
cdr3_nt: TGTGCCAGCAGCTTTGATCGACAGGGAGGAGGCTACACCTTC
cdr3_aa: CASSFDRQGGGYTF

cdr3_length: 14
clone_size: NA
d_call: TRBD2
v_call: TRBV4-2
j_call: TRBJ2-1
cdr3_nt: TGTGCCAGCAGCCCGACTAGCGGCTACAATGAGCAGTTCTTC
cdr3_aa: CASSPTSGYNEQFF